These T cell receptor beta chains were read from a single sample in a study of T-cell reconstitution after alpha-beta-depleted transplantation in children. TCRdb itself ran the PCR reads through MiXCR, one entry per CDR3 protein. Of about 230,000 distinct CDR3 sequences in the sample, approximately 9% were seen once. The input for sequencing was PBMCs from the stem cell graft donor, taken from the stem cell graft. Receptors originate from a human donor who donated a stem cell graft to a child with acute lymphoblastic leukemia. Both conserved end residues are part of each CDR3. D genes are given only for firm matches. Size tells how often a clone was seen (once, few, many) or the class of an expanded clone, and some rows leave it out.

>many|TRBJ1-1|TRBV11-2|.
CASSHPVVGGTEAFF
TGTGCCAGCAGTCACCCGGTGGTTGGGGGCACTGAAGCTTTCTTT
>many|TRBJ1-1|TRBV9|.
CASSVAPLNTEAFF
TGTGCCAGCAGCGTAGCTCCATTGAACACTGAAGCTTTCTTT
>many|TRBJ2-1|TRBV5-1|.
CASSLARVRDEQFF
TGCGCCAGCAGCTTGGCACGGGTCAGGGATGAGCAGTTCTTC
>many|TRBJ2-7|TRBV7-9|.
CASSSLRGLGEQYF
TGTGCCAGCAGCTCCCTCAGGGGTTTAGGCGAGCAGTACTTC
>.|TRBJ2-6|TRBV14|.
CASSKGVSGANVLTF
TGTGCCAGCAGCAAAGGGGTATCTGGGGCCAACGTCCTGACTTTC
>many|TRBJ2-7|TRBV7-9|.
CASSLAPTGHSYEQYF
TGTGCCAGCAGCTTAGCGCCGACAGGCCATTCCTACGAGCAGTACTTC
>few|TRBJ1-2|TRBV5-4|.
CASSLAGGGGGYTF
TGTGCCAGCAGCTTGGCCGGCGGGGGAGGGGGCTACACCTTC
>.|TRBJ1-2|TRBV6-1|TRBD1
CASSGTGRNHYGYTF
TGTGCCAGCAGTGGGACAGGGCGAAATCACTATGGCTACACCTTC
>many|TRBJ2-6|TRBV6-5|.
CASSYSGSGANVLTF
TGTGCCAGCAGTTACTCGGGGTCTGGGGCCAACGTCCTGACTTTC
>few|TRBJ2-7|TRBV6-5|TRBD1
CASRTLDRAGSYEQYF
TGTGCCAGCAGAACCTTGGACAGGGCAGGGTCCTACGAGCAGTACTTC
>few|TRBJ1-2|TRBV7-2|TRBD1
CASSARQGFNYGYTF
TGTGCCAGCAGCGCAAGACAGGGGTTTAACTATGGCTACACCTTC
>.|TRBJ1-5|TRBV9|TRBD1
CASSAGGGQPQHF
TGTGCCAGCAGCGCAGGGGGCGGACAGCCCCAGCATTTT
>many|TRBJ2-7|TRBV10-2|.
CASSEVGSSYEQYF
TGCGCCAGCAGTGAGGTGGGGAGCTCCTACGAGCAGTACTTC
>.|TRBJ1-2|TRBV15|.
CATSSMTELYGYTF
TGTGCCACCAGCTCTATGACAGAACTCTATGGCTACACCTTC
>few|TRBJ2-7|TRBV29-1|.
CSVDRGYEQYF
TGCAGCGTTGACAGGGGCTACGAGCAGTACTTC
>.|TRBJ1-6|TRBV3-1|.
CASRGAQGVLHF
TGTGCCAGCCGCGGGGCCCAGGGAGTCCTCCACTTT
>many|TRBJ2-7|TRBV27|TRBD1
CASSLTGGLGEQYF
TGTGCCAGCAGTCTGACAGGGGGATTGGGGGAGCAGTACTTC
>few|TRBJ2-1|TRBV10-2|.
CASSSGTYNEQFF
TGCGCCAGCAGTTCGGGCACCTACAATGAGCAGTTCTTC
>many|TRBJ2-1|TRBV9|TRBD1
CASSVAPLDREAYNEQFF
TGTGCCAGCAGCGTAGCCCCCCTGGACAGGGAGGCCTACAATGAGCAGTTCTTC
>many|TRBJ2-3|TRBV6-2/TRBV6-3|.
CASSYAGTDTQYF
TGTGCCAGCAGTTACGCGGGTACAGATACGCAGTATTTT
>many|TRBJ2-5|TRBV5-4|TRBD1
CASSLDTGAQETQYF
TGTGCCAGCAGCTTGGATACAGGGGCCCAAGAGACCCAGTACTTC
>.|TRBJ2-4|TRBV20-1|TRBD1
CSARPVGTGVDIQYF
TGCAGTGCTCGACCAGTAGGGACAGGGGTAGACATTCAGTACTTC
>few|TRBJ2-7|TRBV10-3|.
CAISGSPQTYEQYF
TGTGCCATCAGCGGAAGCCCTCAAACCTACGAGCAGTACTTC
>few|TRBJ2-3|TRBV15|.
CATSRDLVGGTSTDTQYF
TGTGCCACCAGCAGAGATCTCGTCGGGGGGACAAGCACAGATACGCAGTATTTT
>.|TRBJ1-4|TRBV5-8|.
CASSTPSGEEKLFF
TGTGCCAGCAGCACGCCCTCGGGGGAGGAAAAACTGTTTTTT
>many|TRBJ1-5|TRBV27|.
CASSGTSNQPQHF
TGTGCCAGCAGTGGGACAAGCAATCAGCCCCAGCATTTT
>many|TRBJ2-7|TRBV5-1|.
CASSLVDKASYEQYF
TGCGCCAGCAGCTTGGTGGACAAGGCCTCCTACGAGCAGTACTTC
>many|TRBJ2-1|TRBV20-1|TRBD1
CSSTGGSYNEQFF
TGCAGTTCTACAGGGGGCTCCTACAATGAGCAGTTCTTC
>many|TRBJ2-7|TRBV7-9|.
CASSLGLDEQYF
TGTGCCAGCAGCTTAGGACTGGACGAGCAGTACTTC